The present T cell receptor beta chain was sequenced within a study of PD-L1 blockade in urothelial cancer. Background on the study: Blood-derived samples held a median around 140,000 T cells.

Measured with immunoSEQ multiplex PCR; TCRdb has only the in-frame clones, and not every one. The sample includes some 74,000 clones, just under 85% of them seen just once. J was trimmed by 4 bases and V by 4 bases; bases with no gene match: 5. This CDR3 comprises 14 residues. The germline gives CDR1 SGHRS, CDR2 YFSETQ. Time point reported: pretreatment peripheral blood. All patients handed over anywhere from 1 to 8 samples, pretreatment and on-treatment. The sequencing used PBMCs, collected around atezolizumab (anti-PD-L1) treatment. The TCR was taken from a man aged 35-49 years with urothelial cancer. The V gene is TRBV5-1, the J gene TRBJ2-3; 8 bases align to TRBD1. CDR3 sequence reads: CASSRGQGADTQYF. The CDR3, as DNA: TGCGCCAGCAGCCGTGGACAGGGAGCAGATACGCAGTATTTT.